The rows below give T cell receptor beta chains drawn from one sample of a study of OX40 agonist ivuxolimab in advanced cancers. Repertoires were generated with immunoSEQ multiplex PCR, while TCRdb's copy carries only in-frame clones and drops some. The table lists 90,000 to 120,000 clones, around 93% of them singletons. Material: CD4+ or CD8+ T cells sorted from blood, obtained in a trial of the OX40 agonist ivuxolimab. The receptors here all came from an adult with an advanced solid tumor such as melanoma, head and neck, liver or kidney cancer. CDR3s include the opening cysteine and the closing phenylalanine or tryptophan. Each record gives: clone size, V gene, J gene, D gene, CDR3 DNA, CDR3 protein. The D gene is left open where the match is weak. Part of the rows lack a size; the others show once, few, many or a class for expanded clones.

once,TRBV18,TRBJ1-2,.,TGTGCCAGCTCGGGGGACGGATCCGCCTATGGCTACACCTTC,CASSGDGSAYGYTF
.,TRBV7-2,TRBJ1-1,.,TGTGCCTCATCCTGGGCGCCGGCCACTGAAGCTTTCTTT,CASSWAPATEAFF
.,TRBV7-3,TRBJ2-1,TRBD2,TGTGCCAGCAGCTTTTTAGCGGGGGCTTCAAGGAATGAGCAGTTCTTC,CASSFLAGASRNEQFF
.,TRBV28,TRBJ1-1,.,TGTGCCAGCAGTTCCATTCGGCAAGCTTTCTTT,CASSSIRQAFF
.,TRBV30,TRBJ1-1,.,TGTGCCTGGGGGCGGGGGCCCACTGAAGCTTTCTTT,CAWGRGPTEAFF
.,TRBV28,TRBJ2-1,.,TGTGCCAGCAGTTCGACTAGTCCGGGGCGGAATGAGCAGTTCTTC,CASSSTSPGRNEQFF
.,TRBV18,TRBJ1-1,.,TGTGCCAGCTCACGACGGAGCGGTTCGGACACTGAAGCTTTCTTT,CASSRRSGSDTEAFF
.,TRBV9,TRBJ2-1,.,TGTGCCAGCAGCCCCTCAGGGGCTAGTGAGCAGTTCTTC,CASSPSGASEQFF
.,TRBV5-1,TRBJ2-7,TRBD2,TGCGCCAGCAGCTTGGCGGGAGGATCCTACGAGCAGTACTTC,CASSLAGGSYEQYF
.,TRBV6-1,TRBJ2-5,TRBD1,TGTGCCAGCAGGGAGACAGGGAGCGGAGAGACCCAGTACTTC,CASRETGSGETQYF
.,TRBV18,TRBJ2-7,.,TGTGCCAGCTCACCTCCTGGTCCGCGGGACGAGCAGTACTTC,CASSPPGPRDEQYF
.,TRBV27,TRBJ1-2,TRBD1,TGTGCCAGCTCGTTAGGAGGGGACAGACTCTATGGCTACACCTTC,CASSLGGDRLYGYTF
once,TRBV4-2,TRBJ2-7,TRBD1,TGTGCCAGCAGCCAGACGGACAGGGGAAACTACGAGCAGTACTTC,CASSQTDRGNYEQYF
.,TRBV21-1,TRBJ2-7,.,TGTGCCAGCAGCTTCCTGTTCCGGGACAGGGACTACGAGCAGTACTTC,CASSFLFRDRDYEQYF
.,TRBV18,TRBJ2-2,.,TGTGCCAGCTCACCGCCAACTCCATTTGCCGGGGAGCTGTTTTTT,CASSPPTPFAGELFF
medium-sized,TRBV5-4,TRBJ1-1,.,TGTGCCAGCAGCCTGGGACGGGACACTGAAGCTTTCTTT,CASSLGRDTEAFF
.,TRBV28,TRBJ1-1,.,TGTGCCAGCAGTTTGGTGAGGGTTGAAGCTTTCTTT,CASSLVRVEAFF
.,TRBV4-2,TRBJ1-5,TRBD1,TGTGCCAGCAGCCAAGTGGACAGGGGGTATCAGCCCCAGCATTTT,CASSQVDRGYQPQHF
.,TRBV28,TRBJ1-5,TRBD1,TGTGCCAGCAGTCTGACAGGGCCCCATCAGCCCCAGCATTTT,CASSLTGPHQPQHF
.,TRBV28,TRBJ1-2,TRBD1,TGTGCCACCACGGACAGGTTCGGTGGCTACACCTTC,CATTDRFGGYTF
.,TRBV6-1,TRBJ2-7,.,TGTGCCAGCAGTGAACCTGGCGACAGGTACTACGAGCAGTACTTC,CASSEPGDRYYEQYF
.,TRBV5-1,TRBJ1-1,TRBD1,TGCGCCAGCAGCTTGGAGCAGGGGGCGAACACTGAAGCTTTCTTT,CASSLEQGANTEAFF
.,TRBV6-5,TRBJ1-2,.,TGTGCCAGCAGGACGGAGGTTTCTTATGGCTACACCTTC,CASRTEVSYGYTF
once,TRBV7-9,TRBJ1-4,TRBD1,TGTGCCAGCAGCTTGACAACAGGGGGGCCCAATGAAAAACTGTTTTTT,CASSLTTGGPNEKLFF
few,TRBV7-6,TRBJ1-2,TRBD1,TGTGCCAGCAGCATAAACCCGGGGGCAGGGGGCGCGGTTGGCTACACCTTC,CASSINPGAGGAVGYTF
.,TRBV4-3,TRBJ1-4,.,TGCGCCAGCAGCCGCTTAGGCAGAAATGAAAAACTGTTTTTT,CASSRLGRNEKLFF
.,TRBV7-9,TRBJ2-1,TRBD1,TGTGCCAGCAGCTACCCGGACAGGGAGGACAATGAGCAGTTCTTC,CASSYPDREDNEQFF
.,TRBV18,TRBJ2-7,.,TGTGCCAGCTCACCACCGGCGGGGATAGAGCAGTACTTC,CASSPPAGIEQYF
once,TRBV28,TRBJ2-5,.,TGTGCCAGTAATCAGGGGCGAGAGACCCAGTACTTC,CASNQGRETQYF
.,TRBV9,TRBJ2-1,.,TGTGCCAGCAGCGTAGGGACTACCAATGAGCAGTTCTTC,CASSVGTTNEQFF
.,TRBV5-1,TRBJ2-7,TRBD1,TGCGCCAGCAGCTTGGCCGGGACAGGATCGAGAGAGCAGTACTTC,CASSLAGTGSREQYF
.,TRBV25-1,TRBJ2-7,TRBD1,TGTGCCAGCAGTGAATTGGACAGGGACTACGAGCAGTACTTC,CASSELDRDYEQYF
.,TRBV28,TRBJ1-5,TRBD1,TGTGCCAGCAGCCAGACTTCCGGGACAGGGAATCAGCCCCAGCATTTT,CASSQTSGTGNQPQHF
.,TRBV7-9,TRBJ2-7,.,TGTGCCAGCAGCTCGTACCAGGGGAGCTCCTACGAGCAGTACTTC,CASSSYQGSSYEQYF
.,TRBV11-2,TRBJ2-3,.,TGTGCCAGCAGCTTGAGAGGGCCTAGCACAGATACGCAGTATTTT,CASSLRGPSTDTQYF
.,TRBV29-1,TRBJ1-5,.,TGCAGCGTTGAAGAACCGGGTATCCTTAATCAGCCCCAGCATTTT,CSVEEPGILNQPQHF
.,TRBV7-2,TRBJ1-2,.,TGTGCCAGCAGCTTAGGGGGTGGGCAGGGGCCTGGCTACACCTTC,CASSLGGGQGPGYTF